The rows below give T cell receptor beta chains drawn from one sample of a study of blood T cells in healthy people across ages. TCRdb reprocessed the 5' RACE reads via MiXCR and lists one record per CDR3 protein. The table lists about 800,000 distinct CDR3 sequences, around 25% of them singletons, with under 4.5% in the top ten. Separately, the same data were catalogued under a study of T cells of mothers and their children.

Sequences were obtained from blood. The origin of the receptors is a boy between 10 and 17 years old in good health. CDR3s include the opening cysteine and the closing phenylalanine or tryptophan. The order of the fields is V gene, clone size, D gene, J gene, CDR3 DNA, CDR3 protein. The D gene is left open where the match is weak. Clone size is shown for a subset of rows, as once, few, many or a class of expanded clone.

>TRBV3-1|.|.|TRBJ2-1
TGTGCCAGCAGCCTCCGAGGGGGAGGGCCATCTAATGAGCAGTTCTTC
CASSLRGGGPSNEQFF
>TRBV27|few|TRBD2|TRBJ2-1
TGTGCCAGCAGTTCTGGCGGGAGTCGGGATGAGCAGTTCTTC
CASSSGGSRDEQFF
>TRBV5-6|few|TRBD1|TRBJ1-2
TGTGCCAGCAGCCGCGGGACAGGGGGCAACTATGGCTACACCTTC
CASSRGTGGNYGYTF
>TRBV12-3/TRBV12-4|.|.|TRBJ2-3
TGTGCCAGCAGGCCCACAGATATGCAGTATTTT
CASRPTDMQYF
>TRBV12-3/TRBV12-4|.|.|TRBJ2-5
TGTGCCAGCAGTTTTAGGGGCTTGCTGTGCTTC
CASSFRGLLCF
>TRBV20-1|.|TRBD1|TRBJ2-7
TGCAATGCTAGAGTGGGGACAGGACCCTACGAGCAGTACTTC
CNARVGTGPYEQYF
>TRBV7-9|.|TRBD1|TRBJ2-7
TGTGCCAGCAGCCATCCCACAGGGGCCCCCGAGCAGTACTTC
CASSHPTGAPEQYF
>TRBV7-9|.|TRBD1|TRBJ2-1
TGTGCCAGCAGCCCGCCCGGGACAGGGAGCAGTGAGCAGTTCTTC
CASSPPGTGSSEQFF
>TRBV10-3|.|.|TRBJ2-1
TGTGCCATCAGTGAAAGGACGGCTGAGCAGTTCTTC
CAISERTAEQFF
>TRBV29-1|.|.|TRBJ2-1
TGCAGCGTTGAAGATATAGGAGGGCTGGGGAGCTCCTACAATGAGCAGTTCTTC
CSVEDIGGLGSSYNEQFF
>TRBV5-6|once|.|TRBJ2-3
TGTGCCAGCAGACCGATTCGGCACAGGGATCGCTCCGATACGCAGTATTTT
CASRPIRHRDRSDTQYF
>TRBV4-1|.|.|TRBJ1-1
TGCGCCAGCAGCCAAGGACCCACCGAGACGGGGACTGAAGCTTTCTTT
CASSQGPTETGTEAFF
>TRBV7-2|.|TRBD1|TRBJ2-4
TGTGCCAGCGAGAACACCGGGACAGGCTCTTATGGGGAAGCCAAAAACATTCAGTACTTC
CASENTGTGSYGEAKNIQYF
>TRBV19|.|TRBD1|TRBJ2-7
TGTGCCAGTAGTCCCTCGACAGGGCGGACCTACGAGCAGTACTTC
CASSPSTGRTYEQYF
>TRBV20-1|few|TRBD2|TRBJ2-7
TGCAGTGCCAAAACCGGGGGACTAGCGGGAGTCTACGAGCAGTACTTC
CSAKTGGLAGVYEQYF
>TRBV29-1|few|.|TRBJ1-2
TGCAGCGTTGTGATGGGGGGTAACTATGGCTACACCTTC
CSVVMGGNYGYTF
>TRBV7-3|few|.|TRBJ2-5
TGTGCCAGCAGCTTAGTCGGCGGGGGCTCCCAGGAGACCCAGTACTTC
CASSLVGGGSQETQYF
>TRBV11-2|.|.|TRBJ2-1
TGTGCCAGCAGCTCCCTTGGGAGTTTTAACAATGAGCAGTTCTTC
CASSSLGSFNNEQFF
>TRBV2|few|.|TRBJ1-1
TGTGCCAGCAACCCACGAGAGCTAACCGAAGCTTTCTTT
CASNPRELTEAFF
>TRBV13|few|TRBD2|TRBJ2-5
TGTGCCAGCAGCTCGACCGGACTAGCGGGGGAGTGGGAGACCCAGTACTTC
CASSSTGLAGEWETQYF
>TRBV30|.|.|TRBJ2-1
TGTGCCTGGAGTGTGGGGGGTTTTAACAATGAGCAGTTCTTC
CAWSVGGFNNEQFF
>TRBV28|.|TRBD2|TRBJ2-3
TGTGCCAAGCTAGCGGGAGGCACAGATACGCAGTATTTT
CAKLAGGTDTQYF
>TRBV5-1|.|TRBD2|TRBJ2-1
TGCGCCAGCAGCTTGGTAGGGACTAGCGGTACAAGTGAGCAGTTCTTC
CASSLVGTSGTSEQFF
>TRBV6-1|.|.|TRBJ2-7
TGTGCCAGCAGTGGAACGCGGGCCTACGAGCAGTACTTC
CASSGTRAYEQYF
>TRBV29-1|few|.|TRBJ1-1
TGCAGCGTTGAAGGGGGTGGGGAAACAGGGATGGCGATGAACACTGAAGCTTTCTTT
CSVEGGGETGMAMNTEAFF
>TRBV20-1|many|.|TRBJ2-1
TGCAGTGCTTACTTAGCTTTGGAGCAGTTCTTC
CSAYLALEQFF
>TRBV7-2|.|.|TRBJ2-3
TGTGCCAGCAGCCTTCTCCGGGCGGATACGCAGTATTTT
CASSLLRADTQYF
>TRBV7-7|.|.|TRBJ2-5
TGTGCTAGCAGCTTACGGCCCGCGACCCTAGAGACCCAGTGCTTC
CASSLRPATLETQCF
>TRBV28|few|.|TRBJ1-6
TGTGCCAGCAGTGTAACCGGTGTGGATTCACCCCTCCACTTT
CASSVTGVDSPLHF
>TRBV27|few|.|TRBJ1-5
TGTGCCAGCAGTTTAGGGTACGGGAACAATCAGCCCCAGCATTTT
CASSLGYGNNQPQHF
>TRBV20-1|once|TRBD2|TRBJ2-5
TGCAGTGCCGTCGGGACTAGCGGGAGGGCAGCGGGACAAGAGACCCAGTACTTC
CSAVGTSGRAAGQETQYF
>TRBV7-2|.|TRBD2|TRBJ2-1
TGTGCCAGCAGCTTAGCGGGGATAGCGGGAGTTCTCGGTGAGCAGTTCTTC
CASSLAGIAGVLGEQFF
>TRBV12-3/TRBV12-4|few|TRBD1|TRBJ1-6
TGTGCCAGCAGAGTGGACAGGGGCCCCCTCCACTTT
CASRVDRGPLHF
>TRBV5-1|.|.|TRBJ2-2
TGCGCCAGCAGCTTGCAAGTCGGAAGGGGCACCGGGGAGCTGTTTTTT
CASSLQVGRGTGELFF
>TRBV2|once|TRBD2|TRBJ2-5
TGTGCCAGCAGGACGGGGGTGACTAGCGGGTACCAAGAGACCCAGTACTTC
CASRTGVTSGYQETQYF
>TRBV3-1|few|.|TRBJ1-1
TGTGCCAGCCGGGACACCCCGAACACTGAAGCTTTCTTT
CASRDTPNTEAFF
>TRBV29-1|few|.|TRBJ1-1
TGCAGCGTTCGTGTAACCAGCGGAGCTTTCTTT
CSVRVTSGAFF
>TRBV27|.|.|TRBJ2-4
TGTGCCAGCAGTGCAGGGCCCCAAAACATTCAGTACTTC
CASSAGPQNIQYF
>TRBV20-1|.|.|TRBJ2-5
TGCAGTGGTGGTAGTCTTGGAGAGACCCAGTACTTC
CSGGSLGETQYF
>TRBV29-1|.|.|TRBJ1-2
TGCAGCGTTGAAGGCAAAGAATCGGAGGGCTATGGCTACACCTTC
CSVEGKESEGYGYTF
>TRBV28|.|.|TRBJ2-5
TGTGCCAGCAGCCCCCGTTGGTGGGGAAGCGGGGAGACCCAGTACTTC
CASSPRWWGSGETQYF
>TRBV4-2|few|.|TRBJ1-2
TGTGCCAGCAGCCAAGTGGGCCAGGGAGGCAACTATGGCTACACCTTC
CASSQVGQGGNYGYTF
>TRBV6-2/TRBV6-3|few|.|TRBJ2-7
TGTGCCAGCAGTTCCCGTGGGACGATGAACTACGAGCAGTACTTC
CASSSRGTMNYEQYF
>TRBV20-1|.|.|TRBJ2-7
TGCAGTGCTAGGGTCACCGAAAAGGGGTACGAGCAGTACTTC
CSARVTEKGYEQYF
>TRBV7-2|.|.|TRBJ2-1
TGTGCCAGCAGCTCAGGTCCAGGGCTAACCTACAATGAGCAGTTCTTC
CASSSGPGLTYNEQFF
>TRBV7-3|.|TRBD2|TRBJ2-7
TGTGCCAGCAGCGAACTAGCGGGCCCCTACGAGCAGTACTTC
CASSELAGPYEQYF
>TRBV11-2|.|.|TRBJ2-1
TGTGCCAGCAGCTCCCTTCTTGGAGCGGCTACCTACAATGAGCAGTTCTTC
CASSSLLGAATYNEQFF
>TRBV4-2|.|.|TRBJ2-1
TGTGCCAGCAGCCAAGCACGCGGGCAGTTCTTC
CASSQARGQFF
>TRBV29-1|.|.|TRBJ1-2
TGCAGCGTTGAAGAACAGACGTTCTATGGCTACACCTTC
CSVEEQTFYGYTF
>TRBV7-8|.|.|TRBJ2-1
TGTGCCAACAGGAGACGGGCGGACAATGAGCAGTTCTTC
CANRRRADNEQFF
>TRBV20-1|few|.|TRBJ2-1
TGCAGTGCTTGGTCGCTCAGGGAATTCTCCTACAATGAGCAGTTCTTC
CSAWSLREFSYNEQFF
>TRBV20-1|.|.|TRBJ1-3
TGCAGTGCTAGGGGACAAAGCTCTGGAAACACCATATATTTT
CSARGQSSGNTIYF
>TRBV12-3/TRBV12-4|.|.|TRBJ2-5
TGTGCCAGCAGTCGGACTGAAGAGCAGTACTTC
CASSRTEEQYF
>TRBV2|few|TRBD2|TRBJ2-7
TGTGCCAGCAGTTCCCGACACGGGGGGTACGAGCAGTACTTC
CASSSRHGGYEQYF
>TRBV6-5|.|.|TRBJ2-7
TGTGCCAGCAGTTACGGAGGGACATCCCAGGACGAGCAGTACTTC
CASSYGGTSQDEQYF
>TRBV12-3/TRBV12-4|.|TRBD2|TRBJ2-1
TGTGCCAGCAGTTTCGGCAACCAACTAGCGGGAGTTTACAATGAGCAGTTCTTC
CASSFGNQLAGVYNEQFF